The sequence of this T cell receptor (beta chain) was determined in a study of cytomegalovirus exposure and HLA in healthy donors. It was with 60 Vbeta and 13 Jbeta primers that the PCR ran. Measured with immunoSEQ multiplex PCR; TCRdb has only the in-frame clones, and not every one. Among 200,000 to 250,000 clones listed, around 89% were seen once. Sequencing was carried out using PBMCs. This clonotype was obtained from a woman under 30 in good health and CMV-seronegative.

The CDR3 loop reads CASSLVTGGQGRLEETQYF. The CDR3 DNA follows: TGCGCCAGCAGCTTGGTGACCGGGGGACAGGGCCGACTCGAAGAGACCCAGTACTTC. The chain couples TRBV5-1 to TRBJ2-5; 9 bases match TRBD1. The germline CDR1 and CDR2 sequences are SGHRS and YFSETQ. With 0 bases clipped from V and 3 bases from J, the junction kept 15 bases outside the gene matches. The CDR3 consists of 19 residues.